The clone carrying this T cell receptor (delta chain) was found a few times. The antigen is unknown. One base separates it from a far larger clone, so it is likely a read error. The CDR3 totals 17 residues. Per germline, CDR1 GEAIGNYY and CDR2 EKD. Germline trimming cut 3 bases from V and 1 base from J; bases unmatched to any gene: 5. This record comes from a study of γδ T cells in repeated Plasmodium falciparum infection. On the study more broadly: Malaria-naive adults were infected with P. falciparum NF54 four times over around 600 days.

Study-wide results and limits: Repeated controlled infections reportedly drove waves of new clonotype selection in Vdelta2-negative, mostly Vdelta1+, gammadelta repertoires. Donors in Mali lived in a small rural village, largely one ethnic group.

Vgamma9/Vdelta2+ and Vdelta2-negative gammadelta T cells were flow-sorted from PBMC for bulk sequencing. TCRdb reapplied CATT to the multiplex PCR reads. The top ten clones hold over 14% of a sample with approximately 53,000 delta-chain clones, around 1.7% of them seen once. Sequencing used gamma-delta T cells from blood. This TCR derives from a pool of human donors (malaria-infected and uninfected, not separated). The V call is TRDV2, the J call TRDJ3, with 7 positions matching TRDD3. Here the J gene was assigned by germline matching of the DNA, as TCRdb has none. The CDR3 region is CACDWGTYSWDTRQMFF. Here the CDR3 DNA reads TGTGCCTGTGACTGGGGGACTTATTCCTGGGACACCCGACAGATGTTTTTC.